The entry below describes one T cell receptor beta chain. As yet, its antigen is unknown. RNA transcripts were the source from which TCR beta CDR3 regions were amplified. RT-PCR with HTBI primers came first, then second-round multiplex PCR. A single record per CDR3 protein comes from TCRdb applying MiXCR to the multiplex PCR reads. The sample shows about 370,000 distinct CDR3 sequences, about 15% of them seen only once. This sample is drawn from a study of Graves' ophthalmopathy and Graves' hyperthyroidism. Hyperthyroidism counted as stable given no ophthalmopathy within 18 months of follow-up. Patients in the hyperthyroidism group, adults aged 18 to 65, were newly diagnosed, under 2 months' duration. Exclusion criteria comprised other autoimmune diseases, uncontrolled infections, pregnancy or lactation in patients. Per germline, CDR1 SGHTA and CDR2 FQGNSA. The CDR3 has 15 amino acids. Trimming cost V 5 bases and J 4 bases; bases outside gene matches: 10.

Study outcomes and limitations: Most expanded clonotypes from thyroid (those above 0.001 frequency) were also found in blood.

This clonotype was sampled from an adult woman with stable Graves' hyperthyroidism. The V and J genes are TRBV7-2 and TRBJ1-2; 7 nucleotides agree with TRBD1. What was sequenced was peripheral blood. In nucleotides, the CDR3 is TGTGCCAGCAGCCACCGGGACAGCCTCCTCTATGGCTACACCTTC. Its translation: CASSHRDSLLYGYTF.